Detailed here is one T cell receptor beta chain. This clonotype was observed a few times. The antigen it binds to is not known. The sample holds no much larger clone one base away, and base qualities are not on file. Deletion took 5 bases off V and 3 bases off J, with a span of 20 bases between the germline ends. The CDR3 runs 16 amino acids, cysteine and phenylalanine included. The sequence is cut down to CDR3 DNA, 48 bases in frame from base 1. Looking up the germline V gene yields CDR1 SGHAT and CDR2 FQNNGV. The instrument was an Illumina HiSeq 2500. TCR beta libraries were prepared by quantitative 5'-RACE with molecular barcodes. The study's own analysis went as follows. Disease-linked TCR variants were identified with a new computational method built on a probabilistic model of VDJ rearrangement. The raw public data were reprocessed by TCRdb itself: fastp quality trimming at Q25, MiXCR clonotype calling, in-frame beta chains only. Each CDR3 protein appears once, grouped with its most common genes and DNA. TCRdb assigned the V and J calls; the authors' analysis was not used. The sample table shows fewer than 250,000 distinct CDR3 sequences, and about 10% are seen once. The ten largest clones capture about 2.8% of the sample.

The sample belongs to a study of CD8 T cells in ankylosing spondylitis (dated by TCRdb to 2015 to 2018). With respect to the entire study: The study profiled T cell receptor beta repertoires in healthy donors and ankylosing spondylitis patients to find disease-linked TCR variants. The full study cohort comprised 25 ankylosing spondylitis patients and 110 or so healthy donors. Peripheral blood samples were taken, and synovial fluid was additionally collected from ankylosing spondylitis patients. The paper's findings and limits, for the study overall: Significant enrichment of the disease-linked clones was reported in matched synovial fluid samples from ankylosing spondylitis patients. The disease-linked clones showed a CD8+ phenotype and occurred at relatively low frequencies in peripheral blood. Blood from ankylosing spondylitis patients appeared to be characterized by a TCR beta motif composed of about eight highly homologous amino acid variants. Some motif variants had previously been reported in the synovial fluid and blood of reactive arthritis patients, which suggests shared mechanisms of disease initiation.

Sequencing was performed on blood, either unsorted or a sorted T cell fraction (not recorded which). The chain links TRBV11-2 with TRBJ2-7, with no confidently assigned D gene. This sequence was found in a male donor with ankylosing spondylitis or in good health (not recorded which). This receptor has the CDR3 CASSPSFGGVFYEQYF. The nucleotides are TGTGCCAGCAGCCCCTCATTTGGCGGCGTTTTCTACGAGCAGTACTTC.